A single sample is the source of the 21 T cell receptor beta chains below, sequenced in a study of blood T cells in healthy people across ages. It was with a sample-barcoded 5' primer and a J-beta primer mix that a second PCR of roughly 6 to 12 cycles was run. Using its own MiXCR run on the 5' RACE reads, TCRdb lists one record per CDR3 protein. The sample shows over 1,300,000 distinct CDR3 sequences, 59% of them seen only once. The sample taken for sequencing was blood. These receptors all stem from a man in his late teens or twenties in good health.

In this sample, this clonotype turned up many times. The chain has TRBV28 and TRBJ2-7, with D tentatively TRBD1 (6 bases). Deletions cut 6 bases from V and 4 bases from J, with 16 bases between. There are 14 residues in the CDR3. Germline values: CDR1 MDHEN, CDR2 SYDVKM. CDR3 sequence (DNA): TGTGCCAGCAGCACACCGGGACAAAGTTACGAGCAGTACTTC. Encoded protein: CASSTPGQSYEQYF.

The V call is TRBV29-1, the J call TRBJ2-1; TRBD1 agrees at 8 bases. The CDR3 totals 13 residues. The V gene end was trimmed by 5 bases and the J gene end by 6 bases; junction bases not matched to a gene: 6. Germline V gene lookup returns CDR1 SQVTM and CDR2 ANQGSEA. The CDR3 is CSVLTGGINEQFF. CDR3 DNA sequence: TGCAGCGTTCTTACAGGGGGGATCAATGAGCAGTTCTTC.

The J gene is TRBJ2-7, the V gene TRBV29-1; D remains unclear. With 5 bases removed from V and 6 bases from J, the gap between germline ends came to 14 bases. This CDR3 region has 12 residues. CDR1 SQVTM and CDR2 ANQGSEA come from the germline V gene. The CDR3 nucleotides read TGCAGCGTTTTCGAGGACCGAAGCGAGCAGTACTTC. It codes for CSVFEDRSEQYF.

The chain recombines TRBV5-5 with TRBJ2-7; TRBD1 aligns across 8 bases. Trimming took 7 bases from V and 6 from J; bases not matched to a gene: 12. The CDR3 contains 14 residues. The germline V gene has CDR1 SGHKS and CDR2 YYEKEE (reference sequence). The CDR3 region has the DNA TGTGCCAGCGTCGGACAGGGACTCAGCTCCGAGCAGTACTTC. Protein sequence: CASVGQGLSSEQYF.

The table lists this clonotype with a few counts. At one end, the junction sequence differs from germline, possibly due to a read error. The chain employs TRBV4-1 and TRBJ2-7; D ambiguous. The CDR3 is made up of 14 amino acids. The germline CDR1 and CDR2 sequences are MGHRA and YSYEKL. CDR3 bases: TGTGCCAGCAGTCAGGTGGGCTCCCTCTACGAGCAGTACTTC. This codes for CASSQVGSLYEQYF.

This clonotype was detected a few times. The J gene is TRBJ2-7, the V gene TRBV29-1; perhaps TRBD2 as D (6 bases). The CDR3 length is 14 residues. In germline, CDR1 is SQVTM, CDR2 ANQGSEA. V dropped 0 bases and J dropped 2 bases, with 11 bases sitting between them. CDR3 coding DNA: TGCAGCGTTGAAGAGGGACTGGATCCCTACGAGCAGTACTTC. Protein: CSVEEGLDPYEQYF.

This chain connects TRBV21-1 to TRBJ1-6; the table's D call, TRBD1, was not checked against the DNA. TRBV21-1 is termed a pseudogene. This CDR3 is built from 13 residues. The CDR3 sequence: CASSKEGPKALHF. The DNA of the CDR3 is TGTGCCAGCAGCAAAGAAGGCCCCAAGGCCCTCCACTTT.

This chain links TRBV27 with TRBJ1-4; D unclear. Per germline, CDR1 MNHEY and CDR2 SMNVEV (reference sequence). Trimming pared 3 bases from V and 4 bases from J, leaving 12 bases between. The CDR3 contains 15 residues. The CDR3 nucleotides are TGTGCCAGCAGTTTCGGACCCCAGCTTAATGAAAAACTGTTTTTT. Its protein is CASSFGPQLNEKLFF.

A few counts support this clonotype. The CDR3 DNA sequence: TGTGCCAGCAGCCAAGTTTGGGGAGTGAACACTGAAGCTTTCTTT. Its translation is CASSQVWGVNTEAFF. The chain couples TRBV14 to TRBJ1-1; D is ambiguous. With 1 base removed from V and 0 bases from J, the gap between germline ends came to 9 bases. The CDR3 is made up of 15 amino acids. Germline loops: CDR1 SGHDN, CDR2 FVKESK.

V and J are TRBV28 and TRBJ2-7; D not resolved. CDR3 length: 12 residues. V lost 6 bases and J lost 6, with 12 bases in between. The germline V gene has CDR1 MDHEN and CDR2 SYDVKM. This chain's CDR3 is CASRSSGPEQYF. CDR3 DNA: TGTGCCAGCAGATCCTCGGGTCCCGAGCAGTACTTC. The complete variable domain, with remaining parts taken from reference TRBV28 and TRBJ2-7, reads DVKVTQSSRYLVKRTGEKVFLECVQDMDHENMFWYRQDPGLGLRLIYFSYDVKMKEKGDIPEGYSVSREKKERFSLILESASTNQTSMYLCASRSSGPEQYFGPGTRLTVT.

This clonotype has more than one count but fewer than ten. The genes are TRBV4-1 and TRBJ1-6, with 7 bases fitting TRBD1. Germline CDR1 reads MGHRA; CDR2 reads YSYEKL. Trimming at V came to 2 bases and at J to 13 bases, leaving 11 bases not matched to a gene. This CDR3 is 15 amino acids long. The CDR3 nucleotides read TGCGCCAGCAGCCAAATCGACAGGGCACCTGGGCCCCTCCACTTT. Protein product: CASSQIDRAPGPLHF.

The rearrangement joins TRBV12-5 to TRBJ2-7; 8 bases match TRBD2. Germline CDR1 is LGHNT and CDR2 is FRNRAP. CDR3 length equals 15 residues. The J segment lost 6 bases and the V segment lost 2 bases, leaving 9 bases of the junction unmatched. The CDR3 here is CASGLKSGRYPEQYF. The CDR3 nucleotides read TGTGCTAGTGGTTTGAAAAGCGGGAGATACCCCGAGCAGTACTTC.

The chain joins TRBV6-5 to TRBJ2-7; D unresolved. This CDR3 has 14 residues. Germline V gives CDR1 MNHEY, CDR2 SVGAGI. V lost 4 bases, J lost 1 base, and 11 bases lay in between. The CDR3: CASSSRIHSYEQYF. The CDR3 DNA follows: TGTGCCAGCAGTTCCCGAATACATTCCTACGAGCAGTACTTC.

This clonotype was seen more than once but under ten times. The gene calls are TRBV20-1 and TRBJ2-3; D is uncertain. Between the trimmed V and J ends, which lost 1 base and 2 bases, there was a span of 13 bases. The CDR3 sequence is 15 residues long. Germline CDR1 DFQATT, CDR2 SNEGSKA (reference sequence). The CDR3 DNA is TGCAGTGCTAGAGCCGCCCATACCTCCACAGATACGCAGTATTTT. Its translation: CSARAAHTSTDTQYF.

The V and J genes are TRBV12-3 or TRBV12-4 and TRBJ1-4, with D tentatively TRBD1 (5 bases). Trimming cost V 6 bases and J 7 bases, with 18 bases left between them. CDR3 length: 15 residues. The CDR3 protein is CASSASAGSSEKLFF. CDR3 coding DNA: TGTGCCAGCAGCGCCAGTGCAGGGTCTTCTGAAAAACTGTTTTTT.

The genes are TRBV28 and TRBJ2-7; 8 bases match TRBD1. Trimming at V came to 5 bases and at J to 3 bases, leaving 9 bases not matched to a gene. The CDR3 length is 15 residues. Germline CDR1 is MDHEN and CDR2 is SYDVKM. The CDR3 region has the DNA TGTGCCAGCAGTCAAATAAAGACAGGGGTCTACGAGCAGTACTTC. Translation gives CASSQIKTGVYEQYF.

The chain employs TRBV27 and TRBJ1-5; 10 nucleotides align to TRBD1. Germline V lookup: CDR1 MNHEY, CDR2 SMNVEV (reference sequence). The CDR3 covers 15 residues. V shed 1 base and J 5 bases; nucleotides not matched to a gene: 2. This CDR3 reads CASSLYGTGDQPQHF. CDR3 sequence (DNA): TGTGCCAGCAGTTTATATGGGACAGGGGATCAGCCCCAGCATTTT.

CDR3 region: CASRGVSYNEQFF. The CDR3 nucleotides read TGTGCCAGCCGGGGGGTCTCCTACAATGAGCAGTTCTTC. The chain carries TRBV12-3 or TRBV12-4 and TRBJ2-1; the match to TRBD2 covers 7 bases. The J segment lost 0 bases and the V segment lost 8 bases, leaving 1 base of the junction unmatched. The CDR3 spans 13 residues.

This chain links TRBV21-1 with TRBJ2-4. TRBV21-1 is a known pseudogene. The length of the CDR3 is 19 residues. The CDR3 sequence is CASSKAERDVIYGKNIQYF. In DNA form, the CDR3 reads TGTGCCAGCAGCAAAGCGGAAAGGGATGTGATTTATGGCAAAAACATTCAGTACTTC.

This clonotype was observed a handful of times. The genes are TRBV29-1 and TRBJ2-7; 8 nucleotides agree with TRBD2. CDR3 size: 16 residues. From germline, CDR1 is SQVTM and CDR2 ANQGSEA. Trimming cost V 0 bases and J 2 bases; bases outside gene matches: 9. The CDR3 DNA reads TGCAGCGTTGAAGAGGGAAGAGGGCGGGGGGCCTACGAGCAGTACTTC. It encodes CSVEEGRGRGAYEQYF.

V usage is TRBV12-3 or TRBV12-4 and J usage is TRBJ1-1; D remains ambiguous. Trimming took 6 bases from V and 1 from J, leaving 15 bases between them. This CDR3 comprises 15 residues. The CDR3 spells CASSHHGLQNTEAFF. In DNA, the CDR3 is TGTGCCAGCAGCCATCATGGACTGCAGAACACTGAAGCTTTCTTT.